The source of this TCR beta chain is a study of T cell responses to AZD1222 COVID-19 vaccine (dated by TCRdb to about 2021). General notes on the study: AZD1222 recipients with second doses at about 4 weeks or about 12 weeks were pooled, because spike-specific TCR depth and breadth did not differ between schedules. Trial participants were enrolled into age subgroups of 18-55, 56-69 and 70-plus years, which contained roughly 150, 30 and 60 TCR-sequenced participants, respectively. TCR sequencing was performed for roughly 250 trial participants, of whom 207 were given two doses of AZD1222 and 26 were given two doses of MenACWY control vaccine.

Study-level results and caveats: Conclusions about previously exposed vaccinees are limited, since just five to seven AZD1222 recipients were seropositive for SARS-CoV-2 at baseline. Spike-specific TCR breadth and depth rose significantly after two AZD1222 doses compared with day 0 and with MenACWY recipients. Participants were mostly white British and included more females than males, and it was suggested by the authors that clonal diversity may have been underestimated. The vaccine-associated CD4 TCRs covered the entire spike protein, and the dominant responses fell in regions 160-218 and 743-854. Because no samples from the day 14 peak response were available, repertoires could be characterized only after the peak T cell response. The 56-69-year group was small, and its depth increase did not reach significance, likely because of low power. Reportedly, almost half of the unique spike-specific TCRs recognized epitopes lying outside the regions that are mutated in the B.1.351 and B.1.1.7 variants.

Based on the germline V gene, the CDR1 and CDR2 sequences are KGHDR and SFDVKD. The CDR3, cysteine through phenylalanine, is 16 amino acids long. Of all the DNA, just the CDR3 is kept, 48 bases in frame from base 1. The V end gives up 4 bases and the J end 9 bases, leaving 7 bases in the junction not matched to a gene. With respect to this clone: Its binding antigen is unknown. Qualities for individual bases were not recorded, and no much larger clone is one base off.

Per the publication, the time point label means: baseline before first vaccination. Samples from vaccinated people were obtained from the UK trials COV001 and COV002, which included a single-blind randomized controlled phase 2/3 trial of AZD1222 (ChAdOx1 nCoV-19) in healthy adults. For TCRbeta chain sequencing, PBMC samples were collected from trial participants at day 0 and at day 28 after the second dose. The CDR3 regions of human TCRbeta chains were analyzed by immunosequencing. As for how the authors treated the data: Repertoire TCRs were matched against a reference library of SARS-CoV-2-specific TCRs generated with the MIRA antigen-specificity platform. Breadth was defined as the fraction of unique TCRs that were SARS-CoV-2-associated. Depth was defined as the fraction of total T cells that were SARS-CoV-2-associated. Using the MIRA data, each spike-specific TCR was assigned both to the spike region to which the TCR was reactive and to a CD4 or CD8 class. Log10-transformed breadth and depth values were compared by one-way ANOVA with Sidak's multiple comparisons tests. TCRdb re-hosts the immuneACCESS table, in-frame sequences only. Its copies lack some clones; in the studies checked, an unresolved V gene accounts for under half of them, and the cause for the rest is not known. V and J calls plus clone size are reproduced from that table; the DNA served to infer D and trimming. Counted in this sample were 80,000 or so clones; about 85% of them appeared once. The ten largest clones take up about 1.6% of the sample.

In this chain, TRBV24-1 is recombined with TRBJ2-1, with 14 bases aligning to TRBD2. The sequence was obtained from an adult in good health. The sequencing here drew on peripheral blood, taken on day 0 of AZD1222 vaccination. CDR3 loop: CATSDPGTSGRGEQFF. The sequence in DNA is TGTGCCACCAGTGACCCCGGGACTAGCGGGAGAGGTGAGCAGTTCTTC.